This paragraph covers one T cell receptor (beta chain) sequence. In the authors' workflow: Quantification of nucleated cells was approximated via reference gene primer amplification. Sequencing was performed with immunoSEQ multiplex PCR; in TCRdb, only in-frame clones are kept and a portion is missing. V and J calls and clone size are copied from that table; D and trimming were computed from the DNA. The sample comprises about 170,000 clones, 83% of which are singletons, and around 2% rests with the top ten. This specimen comes from a study of blood T cell repertoires in COVID-19. Study at large: Collection of acute and convalescent COVID-19 samples took place in the United States, Italy and Spain. In each case, the material was cDNA or gDNA derived from T cells, B-cell-depleted T cells, or PBMCs.

CDR3 length: 12 amino acids. The V end was cut by 5 bases, the J end by 4 bases, with 8 bases between. CDR1 and CDR2 from the germline V gene are SGHTA and FQGNSA. The chain recombines TRBV7-2 with TRBJ1-2; D may be TRBD1 (5 bases). The sample comprised peripheral blood. The receptor comes from a woman over 75 with acute or convalescent COVID-19. For the CDR3, the DNA is TGTGCCAGCAGCCCGGACATCTATGGCTACACCTTC. Protein product: CASSPDIYGYTF.